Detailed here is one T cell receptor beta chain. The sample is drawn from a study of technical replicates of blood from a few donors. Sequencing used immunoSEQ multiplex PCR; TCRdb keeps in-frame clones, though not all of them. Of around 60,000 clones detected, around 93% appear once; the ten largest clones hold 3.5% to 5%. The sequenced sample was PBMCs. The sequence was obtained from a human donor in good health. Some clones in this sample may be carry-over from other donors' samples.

CDR3: CAISEGGRNTGELFF. CDR3 nucleotide sequence: TGTGCCATCAGTGAAGGCGGGAGGAACACCGGGGAGCTGTTTTTT. The chain is built from TRBV10-3 and TRBJ2-2, with 7 bases identical to TRBD2. CDR1 is ENHRY, CDR2 SYGVKD, per germline. V lost 3 bases and J lost 1; bases outside the gene matches: 2. This CDR3 is 15 amino acids long.